Given below is one TCR beta chain in context. The data derive from a study of blood T cell repertoires in COVID-19. For the study at large: Italy, Spain and the United States were the sources of the convalescent and acute COVID-19 samples. In each case, the material was cDNA or gDNA derived from T cells, B-cell-depleted T cells, or PBMCs.

Seattle researchers signed up patients amid active infection and tracked them longitudinally. In the authors' workflow: Nucleated cell number was recorded as an estimate derived from reference gene primer amplification. Libraries were prepared by immunoSEQ multiplex PCR; TCRdb keeps only in-frame clonotypes and omits some of them. The V and J calls and clone size come from that table; D and trimming were worked out from the DNA. The sample lists about 230,000 clones; about nine tenths were seen once. The TCR was taken from a man over 45 with COVID-19, enrolled during active disease. Sequences were obtained from peripheral blood.

The CDR3 here is CATSRRTSGSYEQYF. The CDR3 DNA is TGTGCCACCAGCAGGAGGACTAGCGGCTCCTACGAGCAGTACTTC. The chain joins TRBV15 to TRBJ2-7; 10 nucleotides agree with TRBD2. CDR3 size: 15 residues. Germline V gene data show CDR1 as LNHNV and CDR2 as YYDKDF (reference sequence). The J segment lost 0 bases and the V segment lost 3 bases, leaving 2 bases of the junction unmatched.